This T cell receptor beta chain emerged from a study of beta chain features in type 1 diabetes. General study points: Shorter TCRB CDR3s, moderately but significantly so, were found in Type 1 diabetes patients in all four CD4+ subsets.

In the case of this clone: The target antigen is unknown.

CDR1 and CDR2 from the germline V gene are MNHNS and SASEGT. V shed 3 bases, J shed 4 bases, and the junction held 8 bases outside the gene matches. This CDR3 comprises 15 residues. Every participating donor gave one draw, a heparinised blood sample averaging about 100 mL. Since all of the isolated RNA was reverse transcribed, expressed TCRB transcripts were what got sequenced. Method: immunoSEQ multiplex PCR; TCRdb's copy keeps in-frame clones and lacks some. Of tens of thousands of clones in the sample, about three fifths are singletons; the top ten hold roughly 2%. This chain connects TRBV6-1 to TRBJ2-7; TRBD1 agrees at 8 bases. This clonotype was sampled from a woman between 18 and 29 years old in good health. Sequenced input: Tregs from blood. The CDR3 DNA reads as TGTGCCAGCAGTGACCCGAGACAGGGGTTTTACGAGCAGTACTTC. It encodes CASSDPRQGFYEQYF.